The rows below give T cell receptor beta chains drawn from one sample of a study of blood T cell repertoires in COVID-19. The protocol was immunoSEQ multiplex PCR, while the TCRdb copy is restricted to in-frame clones and leaves out a portion. The sample shows under 200,000 clones, 88% of them seen only once. The specimen was peripheral blood. The receptors here all came from a man in his fifties or sixties with acute or convalescent COVID-19. The CDR3 runs from the conserved cysteine through the conserved F or W. Fields, in order: D gene, J gene, CDR3 length, clone size, V gene, CDR3 protein, CDR3 DNA. A D gene is named only where the DNA matches it firmly. The listing skips clone size in some rows; elsewhere it reads once, few, many or a size class.

D gene: TRBD1
J gene: TRBJ1-6
CDR3 length: 14
clone size: few
V gene: TRBV2
CDR3 protein: CASRQTGANSPLHF
CDR3 DNA: TGTGCCAGCAGACAAACAGGGGCGAATTCACCCCTCCACTTT

D gene: .
J gene: TRBJ1-3
CDR3 length: 16
clone size: .
V gene: TRBV7-9
CDR3 protein: CASSLPGSLSGNTIYF
CDR3 DNA: TGTGCCAGCAGCTTACCCGGGTCTCTCTCTGGAAACACCATATATTTT

D gene: TRBD1
J gene: TRBJ1-6
CDR3 length: 13
clone size: .
V gene: TRBV7-3
CDR3 protein: CASSMDRNSPLHF
CDR3 DNA: TGTGCCAGCAGCATGGACAGGAATTCACCCCTCCACTTT

D gene: .
J gene: TRBJ1-5
CDR3 length: 16
clone size: .
V gene: TRBV2
CDR3 protein: CASTPDSPQSNQPQHF
CDR3 DNA: TGTGCCAGCACCCCGGACAGCCCTCAAAGCAATCAGCCCCAGCATTTT

D gene: .
J gene: TRBJ1-1
CDR3 length: 14
clone size: .
V gene: TRBV5-4
CDR3 protein: CASSVPGGNTEAFF
CDR3 DNA: TGTGCCAGCAGCGTCCCCGGGGGTAACACTGAAGCTTTCTTT

D gene: .
J gene: TRBJ1-4
CDR3 length: 16
clone size: .
V gene: TRBV6-5
CDR3 protein: CASSYPKGGTNEKLFF
CDR3 DNA: TGTGCCAGCAGTTACCCGAAAGGGGGAACTAATGAAAAACTGTTTTTT

D gene: TRBD1
J gene: TRBJ1-1
CDR3 length: 14
clone size: .
V gene: TRBV6-5
CDR3 protein: CASRTDRANTEAFF
CDR3 DNA: TGTGCCAGCAGGACCGACAGGGCAAACACTGAAGCTTTCTTT

D gene: .
J gene: TRBJ2-1
CDR3 length: 13
clone size: .
V gene: TRBV19
CDR3 protein: CASSSFSYNEQFF
CDR3 DNA: TGTGCCAGTAGTTCCTTCTCCTACAATGAGCAGTTCTTC

D gene: .
J gene: TRBJ1-6
CDR3 length: 16
clone size: .
V gene: TRBV6-6
CDR3 protein: CASSYSGPGGNSPLHF
CDR3 DNA: TGTGCCAGCAGTTACTCGGGACCGGGAGGTAATTCACCCCTCCACTTT

D gene: .
J gene: TRBJ2-1
CDR3 length: 10
clone size: .
V gene: TRBV20-1
CDR3 protein: CSPSANEQFF
CDR3 DNA: TGCAGTCCTAGCGCGAATGAGCAGTTCTTC

D gene: TRBD2
J gene: TRBJ2-1
CDR3 length: 15
clone size: .
V gene: TRBV25-1
CDR3 protein: CASSHPGGFDNEQFF
CDR3 DNA: TGTGCCAGCAGTCACCCGGGGGGGTTTGACAATGAGCAGTTCTTC

D gene: TRBD1
J gene: TRBJ1-4
CDR3 length: 18
clone size: few
V gene: TRBV19
CDR3 protein: CASSNSGTGTSTNEKLFF
CDR3 DNA: TGTGCCAGTAGTAATTCCGGGACAGGGACTTCAACTAATGAAAAACTGTTTTTT

D gene: TRBD1
J gene: TRBJ2-5
CDR3 length: 15
clone size: .
V gene: TRBV3-1/TRBV3-2
CDR3 protein: CASSISWDSASTQYF
CDR3 DNA: TGTGCCAGCAGCATAAGTTGGGACAGCGCCTCGACCCAGTACTTC

D gene: TRBD1
J gene: TRBJ2-2
CDR3 length: 16
clone size: .
V gene: TRBV5-4
CDR3 protein: CASSFPGTANTGELFF
CDR3 DNA: TGTGCCAGCAGCTTTCCCGGGACAGCGAACACCGGGGAGCTGTTTTTT

D gene: .
J gene: TRBJ2-3
CDR3 length: 15
clone size: .
V gene: TRBV5-1
CDR3 protein: CASSLFGEGTDTQYF
CDR3 DNA: TGCGCCAGCAGCTTATTCGGTGAGGGCACAGATACGCAGTATTTT

D gene: .
J gene: TRBJ1-2
CDR3 length: 15
clone size: once
V gene: TRBV7-9
CDR3 protein: CASSLGAGINYGYTF
CDR3 DNA: TGTGCCAGCAGCTTAGGGGCAGGGATTAACTATGGCTACACCTTC

D gene: TRBD1
J gene: TRBJ2-2
CDR3 length: 13
clone size: .
V gene: TRBV10-3
CDR3 protein: CAIRMDRGGELFF
CDR3 DNA: TGTGCCATCAGAATGGACAGGGGCGGGGAGCTGTTTTTT

D gene: .
J gene: TRBJ1-1
CDR3 length: 14
clone size: .
V gene: TRBV18
CDR3 protein: CASSPSQETTEAFF
CDR3 DNA: TGTGCCAGCTCACCCAGCCAGGAAACCACTGAAGCTTTCTTT

D gene: .
J gene: TRBJ1-2
CDR3 length: 12
clone size: few
V gene: TRBV14
CDR3 protein: CASSQNGYGYTF
CDR3 DNA: TGTGCCAGCAGCCAAAACGGCTATGGCTACACCTTC

D gene: TRBD1
J gene: TRBJ2-3
CDR3 length: 13
clone size: .
V gene: TRBV9
CDR3 protein: CASGTGSTDTQYF
CDR3 DNA: TGTGCCAGCGGGACAGGGAGCACAGATACGCAGTATTTT

D gene: .
J gene: TRBJ2-1
CDR3 length: 14
clone size: .
V gene: TRBV7-9
CDR3 protein: CASSPVSSYNEQFF
CDR3 DNA: TGTGCCAGCAGCCCCGTTAGCTCCTACAATGAGCAGTTCTTC

D gene: .
J gene: TRBJ2-2
CDR3 length: 15
clone size: .
V gene: TRBV9
CDR3 protein: CASSAMGGRTGELFF
CDR3 DNA: TGTGCCAGCAGCGCGATGGGGGGAAGAACCGGGGAGCTGTTTTTT

D gene: .
J gene: TRBJ2-5
CDR3 length: 14
clone size: .
V gene: TRBV2
CDR3 protein: CASRDDRLQETQYF
CDR3 DNA: TGTGCCAGCAGGGACGACAGATTACAAGAGACCCAGTACTTC

D gene: .
J gene: TRBJ1-2
CDR3 length: 16
clone size: .
V gene: TRBV7-9
CDR3 protein: CASSSAGTTSSYGYTF
CDR3 DNA: TGTGCCAGCAGCTCCGCCGGGACAACCTCATCCTATGGCTACACCTTC

D gene: .
J gene: TRBJ1-1
CDR3 length: 13
clone size: once
V gene: TRBV5-1
CDR3 protein: CASAAGQNGEAFF
CDR3 DNA: TGCGCCAGCGCCGCAGGGCAGAATGGTGAAGCTTTCTTT

D gene: TRBD1
J gene: TRBJ1-1
CDR3 length: 13
clone size: .
V gene: TRBV27
CDR3 protein: CASSTGQANEAFF
CDR3 DNA: TGTGCCAGCAGTACCGGACAGGCCAATGAAGCTTTCTTT

D gene: .
J gene: TRBJ1-5
CDR3 length: 15
clone size: .
V gene: TRBV5-6
CDR3 protein: CASSLLIGGGQPQHF
CDR3 DNA: TGTGCCAGCAGCTTGTTGATAGGGGGTGGTCAGCCCCAGCATTTT

D gene: TRBD1
J gene: TRBJ1-2
CDR3 length: 14
clone size: .
V gene: TRBV6-5
CDR3 protein: CASRDRGFKYGYTF
CDR3 DNA: TGTGCCAGCAGGGACAGGGGTTTTAAATATGGCTACACCTTC

D gene: .
J gene: TRBJ2-3
CDR3 length: 14
clone size: .
V gene: TRBV7-7
CDR3 protein: CASSLRTGPDTQYF
CDR3 DNA: TGTGCCAGCAGCCTTAGAACAGGGCCTGATACGCAGTATTTT

D gene: TRBD2
J gene: TRBJ2-3
CDR3 length: 16
clone size: .
V gene: TRBV7-2
CDR3 protein: CASSKGLAGGADTQYF
CDR3 DNA: TGTGCCAGCAGCAAAGGACTAGCGGGAGGTGCAGATACGCAGTATTTT

D gene: TRBD1
J gene: TRBJ1-1
CDR3 length: 13
clone size: once
V gene: TRBV12-3/TRBV12-4
CDR3 protein: CASSLRTGAEAFF
CDR3 DNA: TGTGCCAGCAGTTTAAGGACAGGGGCTGAAGCTTTCTTT

D gene: TRBD2
J gene: TRBJ2-3
CDR3 length: 16
clone size: .
V gene: TRBV30
CDR3 protein: CAWSVPSGRATDTQYF
CDR3 DNA: TGTGCCTGGAGTGTACCCAGCGGGAGGGCAACAGATACGCAGTATTTT

D gene: TRBD2
J gene: TRBJ2-5
CDR3 length: 13
clone size: .
V gene: TRBV3-1/TRBV3-2
CDR3 protein: CASSHRGVETQYF
CDR3 DNA: TGTGCCAGCAGCCACCGGGGGGTAGAGACCCAGTACTTC

D gene: .
J gene: TRBJ1-1
CDR3 length: 17
clone size: .
V gene: TRBV5-5
CDR3 protein: CASSPEVRGRVNTEAFF
CDR3 DNA: TGTGCCAGCAGCCCGGAAGTTAGGGGAAGGGTGAACACTGAAGCTTTCTTT

D gene: .
J gene: TRBJ1-1
CDR3 length: 15
clone size: .
V gene: TRBV19
CDR3 protein: CASSIGAGRLTEAFF
CDR3 DNA: TGTGCCAGTAGTATAGGGGCAGGGAGGCTCACTGAAGCTTTCTTT

D gene: .
J gene: TRBJ2-1
CDR3 length: 13
clone size: .
V gene: TRBV18
CDR3 protein: CASSPKAVGEQFF
CDR3 DNA: TGTGCCAGCTCACCCAAGGCGGTAGGTGAGCAGTTCTTC

D gene: .
J gene: TRBJ1-2
CDR3 length: 14
clone size: .
V gene: TRBV18
CDR3 protein: CASSPSGSLYGYTF
CDR3 DNA: TGTGCCAGCTCACCGTCCGGGTCCCTATATGGCTACACCTTC

D gene: TRBD1
J gene: TRBJ1-2
CDR3 length: 14
clone size: .
V gene: TRBV9
CDR3 protein: CASSPGQAFYGYTF
CDR3 DNA: TGTGCCAGCAGTCCCGGACAGGCTTTCTATGGCTACACCTTC

D gene: TRBD1
J gene: TRBJ1-1
CDR3 length: 14
clone size: .
V gene: TRBV4-2
CDR3 protein: CASSQVTGANGAFF
CDR3 DNA: TGTGCCAGCAGCCAAGTAACAGGGGCAAACGGGGCTTTCTTT